A selection of T cell receptor beta chains follows, all from one sample in a study of blood T cells in healthy people across ages. From the 5' RACE reads, TCRdb called clonotypes with MiXCR, one entry per CDR3 protein. This table has about 640,000 distinct CDR3 sequences, roughly 31% appearing once. Input material: blood. Source of these receptors: a woman at least 80 years old in good health. Each CDR3 is given with its conserved first and last residue. D genes are given only for firm matches. Clone size appears in some rows only: once, few, many, or a class for an expanded clone.

length: 14; V: TRBV3-1; size: NA; J: TRBJ1-1; D: NA; CDR3: CASSQATPNTEAFF; DNA: TGTGCCAGCAGCCAAGCGACACCGAACACTGAAGCTTTCTTT
length: 12; V: TRBV2; size: many; J: TRBJ1-2; D: NA; CDR3: CASADSNYGYTF; DNA: TGTGCCAGCGCGGACAGTAACTATGGCTACACCTTC
length: 14; V: TRBV30; size: many; J: TRBJ2-3; D: TRBD2; CDR3: CAWRSGGTSDTQYF; DNA: TGTGCCTGGCGAAGCGGGGGGACCTCAGATACGCAGTATTTT
length: 18; V: TRBV7-2; size: many; J: TRBJ2-1; D: TRBD2; CDR3: CASSLGFLAGGYYNEQFF; DNA: TGTGCCAGCAGCTTAGGGTTTCTAGCGGGGGGCTACTACAATGAGCAGTTCTTC
length: 11; V: TRBV29-1; size: few; J: TRBJ1-2; D: NA; CDR3: CSVLQGAGYTF; DNA: TGCAGCGTCCTACAGGGCGCTGGCTACACCTTC
length: 16; V: TRBV11-3; size: many; J: TRBJ2-1; D: NA; CDR3: CASSSSLAGGAGEQFF; DNA: TGTGCCAGCAGCTCCTCCCTAGCTGGGGGGGCGGGTGAGCAGTTCTTC
length: 16; V: TRBV4-2; size: few; J: TRBJ2-7; D: TRBD2; CDR3: CAGSQDGSSGYNEQYF; DNA: TGTGCCGGCAGCCAAGATGGGTCTAGCGGTTACAATGAGCAGTACTTC
length: 16; V: TRBV6-1; size: few; J: TRBJ1-5; D: NA; CDR3: CASSPRGLEGNQPQHF; DNA: TGTGCCAGCAGCCCCAGGGGTCTCGAGGGCAATCAGCCCCAGCATTTT
length: 14; V: TRBV20-1; size: many; J: TRBJ2-7; D: NA; CDR3: CSASGAIGAYEQYF; DNA: TGCAGTGCCTCAGGGGCCATAGGGGCCTACGAGCAGTACTTC
length: 14; V: TRBV4-3; size: many; J: TRBJ2-7; D: TRBD2; CDR3: CASSQSGGIYEQYF; DNA: TGCGCCAGCAGCCAGAGCGGGGGGATCTACGAGCAGTACTTC
length: 15; V: TRBV28; size: NA; J: TRBJ2-6; D: NA; CDR3: CASRRLGTGANVLTF; DNA: TGTGCCAGCAGGAGGTTGGGGACTGGGGCCAACGTCCTGACTTTC
length: 12; V: TRBV6-2/TRBV6-3; size: NA; J: TRBJ1-5; D: NA; CDR3: CASSWPGQPQHF; DNA: TGTGCCAGCAGTTGGCCAGGACAGCCCCAGCATTTT
length: 13; V: TRBV11-3; size: many; J: TRBJ2-5; D: TRBD1; CDR3: CASSLSTGGKQYF; DNA: TGTGCCAGCAGCTTAAGCACAGGGGGGAAGCAGTACTTC
length: 15; V: TRBV6-5; size: few; J: TRBJ2-5; D: TRBD2; CDR3: CASSRLAGGRSEQYF; DNA: TGTGCCAGCAGCAGACTAGCGGGGGGCCGTAGTGAGCAGTACTTC
length: 14; V: TRBV6-5; size: NA; J: TRBJ2-7; D: NA; CDR3: CASSRTGSDNEQYF; DNA: TGTGCCAGCAGCCGAACAGGTTCAGACAATGAGCAGTACTTC
length: 14; V: TRBV20-1; size: NA; J: TRBJ2-7; D: TRBD2; CDR3: CSARTSGGAREQYF; DNA: TGCAGTGCTCGGACTAGCGGGGGGGCGAGGGAGCAGTACTTC
length: 15; V: TRBV7-9; size: many; J: TRBJ1-5; D: TRBD1; CDR3: CASSSGQGERQPQHF; DNA: TGTGCCAGCAGCTCAGGACAGGGGGAACGTCAGCCCCAGCATTTT
length: 14; V: TRBV6-6; size: many; J: TRBJ1-5; D: TRBD1; CDR3: CASRYRGLNQPQHF; DNA: TGTGCCAGCAGATATAGGGGGCTCAATCAGCCCCAGCATTTT
length: 14; V: TRBV6-2/TRBV6-3; size: many; J: TRBJ2-1; D: NA; CDR3: CASSYGAGGNEQFF; DNA: TGTGCCAGCAGTTACGGCGCTGGGGGTAATGAGCAGTTCTTC
length: 13; V: TRBV20-1; size: few; J: TRBJ2-5; D: TRBD1; CDR3: CSAQRTGQETQDF; DNA: TGCAGTGCCCAAAGGACAGGTCAAGAGACCCAGGACTTC
length: 15; V: TRBV7-3; size: NA; J: TRBJ2-1; D: TRBD2; CDR3: CASSPRLAAYNEQFF; DNA: TGTGCCAGCAGCCCGAGACTAGCGGCCTACAATGAGCAGTTCTTC
length: 12; V: TRBV3-1; size: many; J: TRBJ2-7; D: TRBD2; CDR3: CASSFRAGEQYF; DNA: TGTGCCAGCAGCTTTCGAGCGGGGGAGCAGTACTTC
length: 16; V: TRBV28; size: few; J: TRBJ1-5; D: NA; CDR3: CASSLIRGSGNQPQHF; DNA: TGTGCCAGCAGTTTGATCCGGGGGAGCGGCAATCAGCCCCAGCATTTT
length: 16; V: TRBV6-4; size: many; J: TRBJ2-1; D: TRBD2; CDR3: CASSEGGGASYNEQFF; DNA: TGTGCCAGCAGTGAAGGCGGGGGGGCCAGTTACAATGAGCAGTTCTTC
length: 14; V: TRBV20-1; size: NA; J: TRBJ2-7; D: TRBD1; CDR3: CSAPVTGTGPEQYF; DNA: TGCAGTGCTCCGGTCACTGGGACAGGTCCCGAGCAGTACTTC
length: 16; V: TRBV20-1; size: NA; J: TRBJ2-3; D: NA; CDR3: CSARDLRAGTTDTQYF; DNA: TGCAGTGCTAGAGATCTGAGAGCGGGTACCACAGATACGCAGTATTTT
length: 13; V: TRBV20-1; size: many; J: TRBJ2-1; D: NA; CDR3: CSVRDVGENEQFF; DNA: TGCAGTGTCCGTGACGTTGGGGAGAATGAGCAGTTCTTC
length: 15; V: TRBV11-2; size: many; J: TRBJ2-7; D: NA; CDR3: CASSKQGTRSYEQYF; DNA: TGTGCCAGCAGTAAACAAGGGACACGCTCCTACGAGCAGTACTTC
length: 18; V: TRBV7-6; size: many; J: TRBJ2-5; D: NA; CDR3: CASSLFSPSSGRGWEQYF; DNA: TGTGCCAGCAGCCTATTCTCCCCGAGTAGCGGCAGGGGATGGGAGCAGTACTTC
length: 19; V: TRBV27; size: many; J: TRBJ2-6; D: TRBD1; CDR3: CASSDSRTGVGSGANVLTF; DNA: TGTGCCAGCAGTGATTCCCGGACAGGGGTGGGCTCTGGGGCCAACGTCCTGACTTTC
length: 14; V: TRBV7-3; size: many; J: TRBJ2-6; D: NA; CDR3: CASRAGSGANVLTF; DNA: TGTGCCAGCAGAGCGGGCTCTGGGGCCAACGTCCTGACTTTC
length: 15; V: TRBV12-3/TRBV12-4; size: once; J: TRBJ2-3; D: TRBD2; CDR3: CASSLTSAGTDTQYF; DNA: TGTGCCAGCAGTTTGACTAGCGCGGGCACAGATACGCAGTATTTT
length: 17; V: TRBV20-1; size: NA; J: TRBJ2-5; D: NA; CDR3: CSARDPETWFLQETQYF; DNA: TGCAGTGCTAGAGATCCCGAAACTTGGTTCCTCCAAGAGACCCAGTACTTC
length: 14; V: TRBV12-3/TRBV12-4; size: many; J: TRBJ2-5; D: TRBD1; CDR3: CASNSGQLMETQYF; DNA: TGTGCCAGCAATTCGGGACAGTTAATGGAGACCCAGTACTTC
length: 14; V: TRBV6-5; size: many; J: TRBJ1-4; D: TRBD1; CDR3: CASSRTGGKRKLFF; DNA: TGTGCCAGCAGTCGGACAGGGGGAAAAAGAAAACTGTTTTTT
length: 14; V: TRBV20-1; size: many; J: TRBJ2-7; D: TRBD1; CDR3: CSARAAGRGNEQYF; DNA: TGCAGTGCTAGGGCCGCCGGCAGGGGGAACGAGCAGTACTTC
length: 15; V: TRBV7-3; size: few; J: TRBJ2-5; D: NA; CDR3: CASSSRGTAEETQYF; DNA: TGTGCCAGCAGCTCCAGGGGCACGGCGGAGGAGACCCAGTACTTC
length: 12; V: TRBV6-6; size: NA; J: TRBJ2-7; D: NA; CDR3: CASGRVMGEQYF; DNA: TGTGCCAGCGGGCGGGTAATGGGCGAGCAGTACTTC
length: 12; V: TRBV20-1; size: many; J: TRBJ2-3; D: NA; CDR3: CSAGAPTDTQYF; DNA: TGCAGTGCGGGCGCGCCCACAGATACGCAGTATTTT
length: 13; V: TRBV6-5; size: NA; J: TRBJ1-1; D: NA; CDR3: CASSYGGTTEAFF; DNA: TGTGCCAGCAGTTACGGGGGGACAACTGAAGCTTTCTTT
length: 15; V: TRBV7-8; size: NA; J: TRBJ1-5; D: NA; CDR3: CASSPMGGGSQPQHF; DNA: TGTGCCAGCAGCCCCATGGGGGGGGGTAGTCAGCCCCAGCATTTT
length: 14; V: TRBV4-3; size: many; J: TRBJ2-5; D: NA; CDR3: CASSQDLGPETQYF; DNA: TGCGCCAGCAGCCAAGATCTCGGTCCAGAGACCCAGTACTTC
length: 16; V: TRBV18; size: NA; J: TRBJ1-1; D: NA; CDR3: CASSPLRGNTNTEAFF; DNA: TGTGCCAGCTCACCACTACGAGGTAACACGAACACTGAAGCTTTCTTT
length: 16; V: TRBV7-2; size: few; J: TRBJ2-1; D: TRBD2; CDR3: CASSSSSSGGAYEQFF; DNA: TGTGCCAGCAGCTCATCATCTAGCGGGGGGGCCTATGAGCAGTTCTTC
length: 16; V: TRBV7-4; size: NA; J: TRBJ1-5; D: NA; CDR3: CASSSPGQCLNQPQHF; DNA: TGTGCCAGCAGCTCTCCTGGGCAGTGCCTCAATCAGCCCCAGCATTTT
length: 15; V: TRBV5-1; size: NA; J: TRBJ2-3; D: NA; CDR3: CASSRPGHSTDTQYF; DNA: TGCGCCAGCAGCCGACCGGGACACAGCACAGATACGCAGTATTTT
length: 16; V: TRBV3-1; size: NA; J: TRBJ2-3; D: TRBD2; CDR3: CASSLSGGSSTHAQYF; DNA: TGTGCCAGCAGCCTTAGCGGGGGGTCCTCTACGCATGCGCAGTATTTT
length: 16; V: TRBV6-2/TRBV6-3; size: few; J: TRBJ1-5; D: NA; CDR3: CASSGGAKNSNQPQHF; DNA: TGTGCCAGCAGTGGGGGAGCAAAAAATAGCAATCAGCCCCAGCATTTT
length: 13; V: TRBV29-1; size: NA; J: TRBJ2-7; D: NA; CDR3: CSVITAGFYEQYF; DNA: TGCAGCGTGATAACGGCAGGGTTCTACGAGCAGTACTTC
length: 15; V: TRBV19; size: many; J: TRBJ2-5; D: NA; CDR3: CASSIGAASEETQYF; DNA: TGTGCCAGTAGTATAGGGGCGGCGAGCGAAGAGACCCAGTACTTC